The TCR beta chain under discussion was sequenced for a study of CD8+ T cells in alopecia areata. Whole-study results and caveats: Normal scalp showed lower clonality than lesional scalp, especially alopecia totalis/universalis.

Lesional scalp punch biopsies and peripheral blood came from alopecia areata patients. Regarding this clone: The antigen remains undetermined.

The CDR3 length is 15 residues. The V end lost 5 bases, the J end lost 2 bases, and 13 bases lay between the germline ends. Per the germline V gene, CDR1 is SGHTA and CDR2 is FQGNSA. RNA was isolated and reverse transcribed to cDNA, the sequencing template. Method: immunoSEQ multiplex PCR; TCRdb's copy keeps in-frame clones and lacks some. The table has some 110,000 clones, more than 30% seen once. This TCR derives from a human donor with alopecia areata. Source material: CD4+ T cells sorted from blood. The chain combines TRBV7-2 with TRBJ2-1, with D possibly being TRBD2 (6 bases). CDR3 nucleotide sequence: TGTGCCAGCAGCGGCTTGACTAGGGCCTACAATGAGCAGTTCTTC. Translated, it gives CASSGLTRAYNEQFF.